A single sample gave rise to the 9 T cell receptor beta chains below, sequenced in a study of T cell responses to AZD1222 COVID-19 vaccine (dated by TCRdb to 2020 to 2022). Library preparation used the immunoSEQ multiplex PCR assay. As stored in TCRdb, this immuneACCESS dataset retains in-frame rearrangements with V and J assigned. A fraction of the clones does not appear; measured against another copy, unresolved V genes explain less than half of the discrepancy, and the remainder lacks a known reason. Recorded for this sample are 120,000 to 150,000 clones; about 86% of them occurred a single time. Around 5.1% of the sample rests with the top ten. The sample's time point label, in plain terms: about 28 days (+/-7) after the second vaccine dose. The input for sequencing was peripheral blood, taken 28 days after the second AZD1222 dose. These receptors all come from an adult who received the AZD1222 COVID-19 vaccine.

J is TRBJ1-4 and V is TRBV10-3; no clear D. The CDR3 runs to 13 residues. V was cut by 7 bases and J by 7 bases, with 13 bases left in between. Looked up from germline, CDR1 is ENHRY and CDR2 is SYGVKD. The CDR3 is CAITGGRGEKLFF. CDR3 nucleotide sequence: TGTGCCATCACCGGAGGACGGGGTGAAAAACTGTTTTTT.

The gene calls are TRBV7-2 and TRBJ1-2; D unresolved. The CDR3 sequence is 17 residues long. The V gene's germline CDR1 is SGHTA and CDR2 FQGNSA. Trimming pared 5 bases from V and 4 bases from J, leaving 23 bases between. The CDR3 DNA follows: TGTGCCAGCAGCCCTACTGCCCCGGACGGCGAAATCTATGGCTACACCTTC. Translated: CASSPTAPDGEIYGYTF.

The CDR3 DNA reads TGTGCCAGCAGCTTCCCCTCTCAGGAGGACGAGCAGTACTTC. Its translation is CASSFPSQEDEQYF. The J gene is TRBJ2-7, the V gene TRBV11-2; D may be TRBD2 (5 bases). Trimming shortened V by 3 bases and J by 5 bases, and 14 bases separated the two germline ends. Germline V gene data show CDR1 as SGHAT and CDR2 as FQNNGV. This CDR3 has 14 residues.

The table lists this clone with a count of one. The rearrangement joins TRBV9 to TRBJ1-4; D is possibly TRBD1 (5 bases). V dropped 3 bases and J dropped 4 bases, with 10 bases sitting between them. Germline V CDR1 and CDR2: SGDLS, YYNGEE. The CDR3 has 14 amino acids. The CDR3 here is CASSAGPLNEKLFF. The CDR3 DNA reads TGTGCCAGCAGCGCAGGGCCCCTTAATGAAAAACTGTTTTTT.

The genes are TRBV9 and TRBJ2-3; D is undetermined. The CDR3 length is 12 residues. Trimming removed 5 bases at V and 6 bases at J, with 10 bases between. Germline CDR1 and CDR2: SGDLS and YYNGEE. CDR3: CASSHTWDTQYF. The CDR3 DNA reads TGTGCCAGCAGTCATACCTGGGATACGCAGTATTTT.

The V call is TRBV6-6, the J call TRBJ1-4; no definite D call. There are 14 residues in the CDR3. The germline V gene has CDR1 MNHNY and CDR2 SVGAGI (reference sequence). Deletions cut 4 bases from V and 5 bases from J, with 11 bases between. CDR3 loop: CASSSPGRNEKLFF. CDR3 bases: TGTGCCAGCAGTTCCCCCGGGAGAAATGAAAAACTGTTTTTT.

The chain has TRBV27 and TRBJ1-3, with TRBD1 matching over 7 bases. V shed 4 bases, J shed 0 bases, and the junction held 6 bases outside the gene matches. Germline assignment: CDR1 MNHEY and CDR2 SMNVEV (reference sequence). The CDR3 is 16 residues long. The CDR3 DNA sequence: TGTGCCAGCAGTTCAGGGGGGACTGTCTCTGGAAACACCATATATTTT. Its protein is CASSSGGTVSGNTIYF.

This clone was counted a single time. The chain joins TRBV10-3 to TRBJ1-3, with D possibly matching TRBD1 (5 bases). Looked up from germline, CDR1 is ENHRY and CDR2 is SYGVKD. This CDR3 spans 15 amino acids. The V end was cut by 4 bases, the J end by 0 bases, with 10 bases between. CDR3 DNA sequence: TGTGCCATCAGTGCCTTGGGGCGCTCTGGAAACACCATATATTTT. Encoded protein: CAISALGRSGNTIYF.

The gene calls are TRBV24-1 and TRBJ2-3; either TRBD1 or TRBD2 may fit D (5 bases each). CDR1 and CDR2 (germline): KGHDR, SFDVKD. There are 12 residues in the CDR3. The ends were cut back, 10 bases at V and 2 bases at J, with 9 bases in the middle. CDR3 protein: CATGTSTDTQYF. CDR3 DNA sequence: TGTGCCACAGGGACCTCCACAGATACGCAGTATTTT.